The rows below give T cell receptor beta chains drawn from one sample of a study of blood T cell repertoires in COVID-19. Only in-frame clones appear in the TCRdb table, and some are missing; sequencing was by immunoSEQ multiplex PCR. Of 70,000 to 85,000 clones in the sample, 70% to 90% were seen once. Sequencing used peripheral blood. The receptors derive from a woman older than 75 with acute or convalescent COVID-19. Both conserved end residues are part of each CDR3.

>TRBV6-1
CASSEAGAGGKNIQYF
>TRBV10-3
CAISGTSGGQETQYF
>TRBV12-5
CASGLVHGGNQPQHF
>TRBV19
CTSSNRQGLAETQYF
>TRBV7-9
CASSLVGVTGMNTEAFF
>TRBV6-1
CASSELTGTSQRAQYF
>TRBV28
CASPPLTGGNTEAFF
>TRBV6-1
CASNDPGGTHTGELFF
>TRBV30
CAWSDFQGALTYEQYF
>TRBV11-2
CASSLDGTVNEQFF
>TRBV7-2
CASSLVRSAYEQYF
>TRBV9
CASSVGGGARDTQYF
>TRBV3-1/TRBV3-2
CASSQRGGLGGEQYF
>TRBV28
CASSRYTGGNTEAFF
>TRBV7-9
CASSLSVDTEAFF
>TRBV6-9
CATSEGNTEAFF
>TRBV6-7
CASSYCLQDRVNNTEAFF
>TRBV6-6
CASIAPGTNEKLFF
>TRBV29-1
CSGTKDRGGLLASYNEQFF
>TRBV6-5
CASSNSFYGYTF
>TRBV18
CASSPTGNSNQPQHF
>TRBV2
CASTRENSNQPQHF
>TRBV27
CASSHQGARETQYF
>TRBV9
CASSVLAGAIDTQYF
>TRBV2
CASRDRVYTGELFF